This T cell receptor beta chain was observed in a study of CD8+ T cells in alopecia areata. Looking at the study overall: A 6-month period off drug followed tofacitinib, which lasted 6 to 18 months. Points from the study as a whole: A great number of expanded lesional clones endured in scalp and blood during tofacitinib.

The CDR3 is 15 amino acids. Germline CDR1 and CDR2: SGHRS and YFSETQ. V shed 4 bases and J shed 1 base, with 11 bases lying between them. Points on this clone: No antigen is known for it.

It was cDNA, reverse transcribed from extracted RNA, that served as the sequencing template. Repertoires were generated with immunoSEQ multiplex PCR, while TCRdb's copy carries only in-frame clones and drops some. The sample records approximately 220,000 clones, 35% to 40% being singletons. Treatment reported: oral pan-JAK inhibitor, 5-10 mg twice daily. Peripheral blood, together with lesional scalp punch biopsies, was collected from alopecia areata patients. This receptor was taken from a human donor with alopecia areata. The gene calls are TRBV5-1 and TRBJ2-2, with a weak D call TRBD1 (6 bases). The material sequenced was CD4+ T cells sorted from blood, taken at approximately week 34, from a patient treated with tofacitinib. Written as DNA, the CDR3 is TGCGCCAGCAGCACAGGGACACAGAACACCGGGGAGCTGTTTTTT. Translated: CASSTGTQNTGELFF.